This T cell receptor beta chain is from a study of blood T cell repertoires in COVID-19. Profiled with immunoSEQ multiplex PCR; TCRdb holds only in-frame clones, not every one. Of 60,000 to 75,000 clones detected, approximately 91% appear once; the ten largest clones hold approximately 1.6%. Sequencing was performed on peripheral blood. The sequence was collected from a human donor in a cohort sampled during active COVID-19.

CDR3 amino acids: CASSRALISYEQYF. The CDR3 nucleotides read TGTGCCAGCAGCCGGGCCCTTATCTCCTACGAGCAGTACTTC. The gene calls are TRBV3-1 (or the pseudogene TRBV3-2) and TRBJ2-7; D is unclear. Looked up from germline, CDR1 is LGHDT and CDR2 is YNNKEL (reference sequence). The V and J ends lost 4 bases and 0 bases respectively, with 10 bases between them. This CDR3 region has 14 residues.